This T cell receptor (beta chain) was obtained from a study of cytomegalovirus exposure and HLA in healthy donors. Study-level background: Genetic ancestry analysis placed 81% of the roughly 400 donors that were genotyped in the Caucasian-associated cluster. General observations from the study: HLA alleles showed associations with around 15,000 TCR beta sequences in a later analysis, at a 0.05 false discovery rate. A few chains tied to CMV proved CMV antigen-specific in vitro.

Trimming shortened V by 3 bases and J by 5 bases, and 13 bases separated the two germline ends. Germline CDR1 SGHTA, CDR2 FQGNSA. The CDR3 has 14 residues. About this clone itself: The antigen remains unidentified.

With 60 Vbeta and 13 Jbeta primers, the PCR was carried out. The assay was immunoSEQ multiplex PCR, and TCRdb's table has in-frame clones only and misses some. Seen here are fewer than 200,000 clones, approximately 80% observed once, and the top ten hold 4.5%. Despite likely unrecorded immune exposures, the donors were nominally healthy at the time of sampling. The sequence came from a woman aged 50 to 60 in good health and CMV-seropositive. The chain carries TRBV7-2 and TRBJ2-5; the D gene is possibly TRBD2 (5 bases). The material sequenced was PBMCs. This CDR3 is CASSFNPGGETQYF. DNA of the CDR3: TGTGCCAGCAGCTTTAATCCTGGCGGGGAGACCCAGTACTTC. Based on the CDR3 plus reference TRBV7-2 and TRBJ2-5, the full variable domain is GAGVSQSPSNKVTEKGKDVELRCDPISGHTALYWYRQSLGQGLEFLIYFQGNSAPDKSGLPSDRFSAERTGGSVSTLTIQRTQQEDSAVYLCASSFNPGGETQYFGPGTRLLVL.